This TCR beta chain was recorded in a study of shared clonotypes between healthy human individuals. V was pared by 2 bases and J by 4 bases, with 11 bases between. The CDR3 contains 13 residues. The V gene's germline CDR1 is GTSNPN and CDR2 SVGIG (reference sequence). Terminally differentiated effector memory CD45RA+ cells were excluded by CCR7 positive selection of CD45RO-negative cells. HIV-negative, healthy adults without recent acute infections or vaccinations were the donors. Data came from immunoSEQ multiplex PCR; TCRdb stores just in-frame clones and leaves some out. Of just over 2,000,000 clones listed, approximately 94% are singletons.

This TCR came from a young man in good health. The material sequenced was naive CD8+ T cells sorted from blood. V is TRBV30 and J is TRBJ2-5; D gene uncertain. CDR3 in DNA: TGTGCCTGGAGTTTACAGTGGGGAGAGACCCAGTACTTC. It yields the protein CAWSLQWGETQYF.